The TCR beta chain described here comes from a study of blood T cell repertoires in COVID-19. The CDR3 sequence is 13 residues long. Trimming cost V 6 bases and J 7 bases; bases outside gene matches: 7. Germline lookup yields CDR1 MRHNA and CDR2 SNTAGT. TCRdb's copy holds only in-frame clones and misses some; the assay was immunoSEQ multiplex PCR. The sample yields roughly 100,000 clones, more than 90% seen once. This clonotype was obtained from a woman aged 45-65 years with COVID-19, enrolled during active disease. Specimen: peripheral blood. The gene calls are TRBV6-4 and TRBJ1-2, with 8 bases lining up with TRBD1. The CDR3 nucleotides read TGTGCCAGCAGCCCGACAGGGGTGGTTGGCTACACCTTC. It is translated as CASSPTGVVGYTF.